A selection of T cell receptor beta chains follows, all from one sample in a study of T cell responses to AZD1222 COVID-19 vaccine. Some clones are missing from TCRdb's copy, which holds only in-frame ones; the method was immunoSEQ multiplex PCR. The sample lists nearly 90,000 clones, almost 90% occurring once. Sample: peripheral blood, taken on day 0 of MenACWY control vaccination. These TCRs come from an adult in good health. Each CDR3 is given with its conserved first and last residue. A D gene is named only where the DNA matches it firmly. Clone sizes are given selectively: once, few, many, or a class where the clone is expanded.

V gene: TRBV7-8
CDR3 length: 14
D gene: NA
clone size: NA
J gene: TRBJ1-1
CDR3 DNA: TGTGCCAGCAGCTTAGGACGGCGGAACACTGAAGCTTTCTTT
CDR3 protein: CASSLGRRNTEAFF

V gene: TRBV19
CDR3 length: 15
D gene: NA
clone size: NA
J gene: TRBJ1-5
CDR3 DNA: TGTGCCAGTAGTATGGTGAGAGGCGGCAATCAGCCCCAGCATTTT
CDR3 protein: CASSMVRGGNQPQHF

V gene: TRBV6-5
CDR3 length: 15
D gene: TRBD1
clone size: NA
J gene: TRBJ2-7
CDR3 DNA: TGTGCCAGCACCCAGGTGCTGGACAGGGGGTACGAGCAGTACTTC
CDR3 protein: CASTQVLDRGYEQYF

V gene: TRBV6-5
CDR3 length: 15
D gene: TRBD1
clone size: NA
J gene: TRBJ1-1
CDR3 DNA: TGTGCCAGCAGAGATACAGGGGGGATGAACACTGAAGCTTTCTTT
CDR3 protein: CASRDTGGMNTEAFF

V gene: TRBV19
CDR3 length: 13
D gene: NA
clone size: NA
J gene: TRBJ1-5
CDR3 DNA: TGTGCCAGTAAATTAACAGGGAATCAGCCCCAGCATTTT
CDR3 protein: CASKLTGNQPQHF

V gene: TRBV6-5
CDR3 length: 14
D gene: NA
clone size: NA
J gene: TRBJ2-5
CDR3 DNA: TGTGCCAGCAGGGAGCGGGTGCTCCAAGAGACCCAGTACTTC
CDR3 protein: CASRERVLQETQYF

V gene: TRBV4-1
CDR3 length: 12
D gene: NA
clone size: NA
J gene: TRBJ2-3
CDR3 DNA: TGCGCCAGCAGCCAGGCCGCAGATACGCAGTATTTT
CDR3 protein: CASSQAADTQYF

V gene: TRBV7-8
CDR3 length: 14
D gene: NA
clone size: NA
J gene: TRBJ2-2
CDR3 DNA: TGTGCCAGCAGCCTCCAACTCGGAACCGGGGAGCTGTTTTTT
CDR3 protein: CASSLQLGTGELFF

V gene: TRBV15
CDR3 length: 15
D gene: NA
clone size: NA
J gene: TRBJ2-7
CDR3 DNA: TGTGCCACCAGCAGAGACCCCCAGTTGGCCTACGAGCAGTACTTC
CDR3 protein: CATSRDPQLAYEQYF

V gene: TRBV7-9
CDR3 length: 16
D gene: NA
clone size: NA
J gene: TRBJ1-2
CDR3 DNA: TGTGCCAGCAGCCTAGGGGGAGCCCTTGGAAACTATGGCTACACCTTC
CDR3 protein: CASSLGGALGNYGYTF

V gene: TRBV5-5
CDR3 length: 15
D gene: NA
clone size: NA
J gene: TRBJ2-5
CDR3 DNA: TGTGCCAGCAGCTTCAGGTGGGAGACTCAAGAGACCCAGTACTTC
CDR3 protein: CASSFRWETQETQYF

V gene: TRBV6-2/TRBV6-3
CDR3 length: 16
D gene: TRBD2
clone size: NA
J gene: TRBJ2-2
CDR3 DNA: TGTGCCAGCAGTGGCATGGGACTAGCGAGGGCCGGGGAGCTGTTTTTT
CDR3 protein: CASSGMGLARAGELFF

V gene: TRBV18
CDR3 length: 14
D gene: TRBD1
clone size: NA
J gene: TRBJ1-2
CDR3 DNA: TGTGCCAGCTCATCGGACAGGGTAGTCACTCGGCGGACCTTC
CDR3 protein: CASSSDRVVTRRTF

V gene: TRBV19
CDR3 length: 14
D gene: NA
clone size: many
J gene: TRBJ2-2
CDR3 DNA: TGTGCCAGTAGTATAGATCATAACACCGGGGAGCTGTTTTTT
CDR3 protein: CASSIDHNTGELFF

V gene: TRBV6-5
CDR3 length: 15
D gene: NA
clone size: NA
J gene: TRBJ1-1
CDR3 DNA: TGTGCCAGTGTCACTGACGCTGACTGGGACACTGAAGCTTTCTTT
CDR3 protein: CASVTDADWDTEAFF

V gene: TRBV24-1
CDR3 length: 15
D gene: NA
clone size: NA
J gene: TRBJ2-3
CDR3 DNA: TGTGCCACCAGCGGGACAGGCGGGAGGGGGGATACGCAGTATTTT
CDR3 protein: CATSGTGGRGDTQYF

V gene: TRBV2
CDR3 length: 14
D gene: NA
clone size: NA
J gene: TRBJ1-1
CDR3 DNA: TGTGCCAGCAGTGATGCCCAGCCGAACACTGAAGCTTTCTTT
CDR3 protein: CASSDAQPNTEAFF

V gene: TRBV7-9
CDR3 length: 15
D gene: TRBD1
clone size: once
J gene: TRBJ1-1
CDR3 DNA: TGTGCCAGCAGCGAACCGACAGGGGGGTTCACTGAAGCTTTCTTT
CDR3 protein: CASSEPTGGFTEAFF

V gene: TRBV12-3/TRBV12-4
CDR3 length: 12
D gene: NA
clone size: NA
J gene: TRBJ1-6
CDR3 DNA: TGTGCCAGCAGTTTATTTGGTTCACCCCTCCACTTT
CDR3 protein: CASSLFGSPLHF

V gene: TRBV11-2
CDR3 length: 13
D gene: NA
clone size: NA
J gene: TRBJ1-2
CDR3 DNA: TGTGCCAGCAGCCCCGGGACGGTTAATGGCTACACCTTC
CDR3 protein: CASSPGTVNGYTF

V gene: TRBV6-4
CDR3 length: 17
D gene: NA
clone size: NA
J gene: TRBJ1-6
CDR3 DNA: TGTGCCAGCAGTGAGTTCTCCGGGGGCGCGGGTAATTCACCCCTCCACTTT
CDR3 protein: CASSEFSGGAGNSPLHF

V gene: TRBV28
CDR3 length: 15
D gene: NA
clone size: NA
J gene: TRBJ2-7
CDR3 DNA: TGTGCCAGCAGTTTCCCAGCAGGGGCATCTGGGGAGCAGTACTTC
CDR3 protein: CASSFPAGASGEQYF

V gene: TRBV6-1
CDR3 length: 16
D gene: TRBD1
clone size: NA
J gene: TRBJ1-4
CDR3 DNA: TGTGCCAGCAGTGAAGGGGTGGGACAGGGACAAGAAAAACTGTTTTTT
CDR3 protein: CASSEGVGQGQEKLFF

V gene: TRBV6-5
CDR3 length: 12
D gene: NA
clone size: NA
J gene: TRBJ1-1
CDR3 DNA: TGTGCCAGCACCTTGGGGGACACTGAAGCTTTCTTT
CDR3 protein: CASTLGDTEAFF

V gene: TRBV5-6
CDR3 length: 16
D gene: TRBD2
clone size: NA
J gene: TRBJ2-7
CDR3 DNA: TGTGCCAGCAGCTGGAGGGGGACTAGCGTGAGCTACGAGCAGTACTTC
CDR3 protein: CASSWRGTSVSYEQYF

V gene: TRBV2
CDR3 length: 15
D gene: TRBD1
clone size: NA
J gene: TRBJ1-6
CDR3 DNA: TGTGCCAGCAGTGAAATCCGGGGACAGAATTCACCCCTCCACTTT
CDR3 protein: CASSEIRGQNSPLHF

V gene: TRBV2
CDR3 length: 15
D gene: TRBD1
clone size: once
J gene: TRBJ1-5
CDR3 DNA: TGTGCCAGCGGTGAAGGACAGGCCAGCAATCAGCCCCAGCATTTT
CDR3 protein: CASGEGQASNQPQHF

V gene: TRBV18
CDR3 length: 16
D gene: TRBD1
clone size: NA
J gene: TRBJ1-5
CDR3 DNA: TGTGCCAGCTCCCAGGGGGGGGGTTATAGCAATCAGCCCCAGCATTTT
CDR3 protein: CASSQGGGYSNQPQHF

V gene: TRBV10-2
CDR3 length: 15
D gene: TRBD1
clone size: NA
J gene: TRBJ1-2
CDR3 DNA: TGCGCCAGCAGTGAGGCAGGGGGCTCTAACTATGGCTACACCTTC
CDR3 protein: CASSEAGGSNYGYTF

V gene: TRBV5-1
CDR3 length: 14
D gene: NA
clone size: NA
J gene: TRBJ1-1
CDR3 DNA: TGCGCCAGCAGCTGGTCTGACCCGAACACTGAAGCTTTCTTT
CDR3 protein: CASSWSDPNTEAFF

V gene: TRBV2
CDR3 length: 12
D gene: NA
clone size: once
J gene: TRBJ1-4
CDR3 DNA: TGTGCCAGCAGTGAGGGGGTTGGAAAACTGTTTTTT
CDR3 protein: CASSEGVGKLFF

V gene: TRBV18
CDR3 length: 15
D gene: TRBD2
clone size: NA
J gene: TRBJ2-2
CDR3 DNA: TGTGCCAGCTCACGTGACGGGGGGGCCCCCGGGGAGCTGTTTTTT
CDR3 protein: CASSRDGGAPGELFF

V gene: TRBV10-3
CDR3 length: 16
D gene: TRBD1
clone size: few
J gene: TRBJ1-2
CDR3 DNA: TGTGCCATCCTCCGGCGAGGGGACAGGGGAAACTATGGCTACACCTTC
CDR3 protein: CAILRRGDRGNYGYTF

V gene: TRBV3-1/TRBV3-2
CDR3 length: 15
D gene: TRBD1
clone size: NA
J gene: TRBJ1-4
CDR3 DNA: TGTGCCAGCAGCCACCGGACAGGGGGCAATGAAAAACTGTTTTTT
CDR3 protein: CASSHRTGGNEKLFF

V gene: TRBV5-1
CDR3 length: 15
D gene: TRBD1
clone size: NA
J gene: TRBJ1-1
CDR3 DNA: TGCGCCAGCAGCTTGGATGGGACAGGGGGCACTGAAGCTTTCTTT
CDR3 protein: CASSLDGTGGTEAFF

V gene: TRBV6-1
CDR3 length: 15
D gene: NA
clone size: NA
J gene: TRBJ2-3
CDR3 DNA: TGTGCCAGCAGTGAAGTCGGGGTAAGCACAGATACGCAGTATTTT
CDR3 protein: CASSEVGVSTDTQYF

V gene: TRBV18
CDR3 length: 14
D gene: TRBD1
clone size: NA
J gene: TRBJ1-1
CDR3 DNA: TGTGCCAGCTCATCCGACAGGGGAGGCACTGAAGCTTTCTTT
CDR3 protein: CASSSDRGGTEAFF

V gene: TRBV19
CDR3 length: 16
D gene: NA
clone size: NA
J gene: TRBJ1-3
CDR3 DNA: TGTGCCAGCAGACGGCCGAACTGGGGGACCGGAAACACCATATATTTT
CDR3 protein: CASRRPNWGTGNTIYF

V gene: TRBV6-6
CDR3 length: 14
D gene: NA
clone size: NA
J gene: TRBJ2-7
CDR3 DNA: TGTGCCAGCAGTTTTAGGGGGGGGGCCTACGAGCAGTACTTC
CDR3 protein: CASSFRGGAYEQYF

V gene: TRBV18
CDR3 length: 13
D gene: NA
clone size: few
J gene: TRBJ2-7
CDR3 DNA: TGTGCCAGCTCACCACCGTCCTCCTACGAGCAGTACTTC
CDR3 protein: CASSPPSSYEQYF

V gene: TRBV19
CDR3 length: 15
D gene: TRBD1
clone size: NA
J gene: TRBJ2-7
CDR3 DNA: TGTGCCAGTAGCCGAGGGACAGGGGGCATATACGAGCAGTACTTC
CDR3 protein: CASSRGTGGIYEQYF

V gene: TRBV6-5
CDR3 length: 15
D gene: NA
clone size: NA
J gene: TRBJ1-5
CDR3 DNA: TGTGCCAGCACCCCTTCACAGGGAGTGATTCAGCCCCAGCATTTT
CDR3 protein: CASTPSQGVIQPQHF

V gene: TRBV7-2
CDR3 length: 15
D gene: TRBD1
clone size: once
J gene: TRBJ1-2
CDR3 DNA: TGTGCCAGCAGCTTAGGCCAGGGGGATAACTATGGCTACACCTTC
CDR3 protein: CASSLGQGDNYGYTF

V gene: TRBV12-5
CDR3 length: 11
D gene: NA
clone size: NA
J gene: TRBJ1-1
CDR3 DNA: TGTGCTAGTGGTCCCCCTACTGAAGCTTTCTTT
CDR3 protein: CASGPPTEAFF

V gene: TRBV18
CDR3 length: 14
D gene: NA
clone size: NA
J gene: TRBJ1-6
CDR3 DNA: TGTGCCAGCTCACCAGGGACGGATAATTCACCCCTCCACTTT
CDR3 protein: CASSPGTDNSPLHF

V gene: TRBV28
CDR3 length: 14
D gene: NA
clone size: NA
J gene: TRBJ2-1
CDR3 DNA: TGTGCCAGCAGTACACAGGTAAAATACAATGAGCAGTTCTTC
CDR3 protein: CASSTQVKYNEQFF

V gene: TRBV6-1
CDR3 length: 17
D gene: TRBD1
clone size: once
J gene: TRBJ1-3
CDR3 DNA: TGTGCCAGCAGTGAGCACGGACAGGGCGGCTCTGGAAACACCATATATTTT
CDR3 protein: CASSEHGQGGSGNTIYF